This T cell receptor beta chain is from a study of blood T cell repertoires in COVID-19. This clone was counted once. Germline V gives CDR1 SQVTM, CDR2 ANQGSEA. The CDR3 contains 14 residues. V shed 7 bases, J shed 4 bases, and the junction held 9 bases outside the gene matches. All enrollees were roughly 18 to 100 years old and from approximately 25 US areas. Assignments of participants to cohorts depended upon their own reported clinical history. All recovered Cohort 3 donors got two negative PCRs, got clearance, or saw symptom resolution. In the authors' methods: Cell counts per sample came from amplifying reference gene primers. TCRdb's copy holds only in-frame clones and misses some; the assay was immunoSEQ multiplex PCR. Clonal size and the V and J genes are those of that table, whereas D and trimming came from the DNA. The table records a few hundred thousand clones, 85% of them present only once.

Material: PBMCs or T cells enriched from blood (not recorded which). The chain employs TRBV29-1 and TRBJ2-1; 8 bases fit TRBD2. The sequence was collected from a woman between 50 and 59 years old who had recovered from COVID-19. CDR3: CSAPAGVWYNEQFF. CDR3 bases: TGCAGCGCCCCAGCGGGAGTCTGGTACAATGAGCAGTTCTTC.